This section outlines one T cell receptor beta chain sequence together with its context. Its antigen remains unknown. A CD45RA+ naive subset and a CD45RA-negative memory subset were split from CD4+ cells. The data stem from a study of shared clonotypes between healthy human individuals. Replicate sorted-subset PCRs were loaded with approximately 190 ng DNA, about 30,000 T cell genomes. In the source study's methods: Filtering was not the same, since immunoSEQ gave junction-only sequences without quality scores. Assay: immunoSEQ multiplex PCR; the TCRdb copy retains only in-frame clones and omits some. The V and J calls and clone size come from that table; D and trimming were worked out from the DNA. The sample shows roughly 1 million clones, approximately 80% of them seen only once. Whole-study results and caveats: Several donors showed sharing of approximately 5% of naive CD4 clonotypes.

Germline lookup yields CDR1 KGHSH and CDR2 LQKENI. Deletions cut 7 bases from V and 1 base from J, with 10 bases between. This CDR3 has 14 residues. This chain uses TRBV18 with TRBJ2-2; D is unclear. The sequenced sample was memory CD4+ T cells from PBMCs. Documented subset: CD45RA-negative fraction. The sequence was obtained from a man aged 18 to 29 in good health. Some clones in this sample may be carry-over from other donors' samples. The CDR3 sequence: CASFPSVNTGELFF. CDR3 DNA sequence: TGTGCCAGCTTCCCTTCAGTGAACACCGGGGAGCTGTTTTTT.